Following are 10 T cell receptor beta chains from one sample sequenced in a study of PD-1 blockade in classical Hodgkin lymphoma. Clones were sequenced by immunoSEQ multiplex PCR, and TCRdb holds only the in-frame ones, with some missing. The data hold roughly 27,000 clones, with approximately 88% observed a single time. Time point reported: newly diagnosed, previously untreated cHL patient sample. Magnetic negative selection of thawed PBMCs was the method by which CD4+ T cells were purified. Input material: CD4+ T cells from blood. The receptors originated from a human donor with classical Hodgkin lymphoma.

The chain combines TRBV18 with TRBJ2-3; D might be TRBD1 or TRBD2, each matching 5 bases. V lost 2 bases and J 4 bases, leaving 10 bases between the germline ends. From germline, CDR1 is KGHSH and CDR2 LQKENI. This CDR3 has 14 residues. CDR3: CASSPGGVADTQYF. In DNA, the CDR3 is TGTGCCAGCTCACCAGGGGGAGTCGCAGATACGCAGTATTTT.

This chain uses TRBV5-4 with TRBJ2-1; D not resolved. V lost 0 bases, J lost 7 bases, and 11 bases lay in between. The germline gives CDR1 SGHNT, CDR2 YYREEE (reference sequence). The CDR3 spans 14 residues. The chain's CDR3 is CASSLDWAGNEQFF. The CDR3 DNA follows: TGTGCCAGCAGCTTGGATTGGGCCGGAAATGAGCAGTTCTTC. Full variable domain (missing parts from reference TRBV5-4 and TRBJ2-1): ETGVTQSPTHLIKTRGQQVTLRCSSQSGHNTVSWYQQALGQGPQFIFQYYREEENGRGNFPPRFSGLQFPNYSSELNVNALELDDSALYLCASSLDWAGNEQFFGPGTRLTVL.

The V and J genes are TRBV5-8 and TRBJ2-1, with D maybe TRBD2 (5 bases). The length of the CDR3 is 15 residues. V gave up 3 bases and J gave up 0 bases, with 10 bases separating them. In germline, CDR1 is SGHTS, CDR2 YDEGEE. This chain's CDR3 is CASSSRRNSYNEQFF. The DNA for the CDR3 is TGTGCCAGCAGCTCGCGGAGGAACTCCTACAATGAGCAGTTCTTC. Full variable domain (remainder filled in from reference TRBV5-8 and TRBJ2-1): EAGVTQSPTHLIKTRGQQATLRCSPISGHTSVYWYQQALGLGLQFLLWYDEGEERNRGNFPPRFSGRQFPNYSSELNVNALELEDSALYLCASSSRRNSYNEQFFGPGTRLTVL.

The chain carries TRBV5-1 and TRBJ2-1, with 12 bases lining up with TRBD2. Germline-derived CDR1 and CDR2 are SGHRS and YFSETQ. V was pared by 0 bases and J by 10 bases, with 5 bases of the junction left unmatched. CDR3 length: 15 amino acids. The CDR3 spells CASSLVLAGGREQFF. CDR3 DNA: TGCGCCAGCAGCTTGGTGCTAGCGGGAGGGCGGGAGCAGTTCTTC.

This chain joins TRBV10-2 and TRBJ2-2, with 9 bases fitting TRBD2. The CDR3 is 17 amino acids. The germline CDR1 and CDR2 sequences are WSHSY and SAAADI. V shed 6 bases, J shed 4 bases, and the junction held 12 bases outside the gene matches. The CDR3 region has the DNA TGCGCCAGCAGGAAACTAGCGGGCCGGAGAGGCACCGGGGAGCTGTTTTTT. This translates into CASRKLAGRRGTGELFF.

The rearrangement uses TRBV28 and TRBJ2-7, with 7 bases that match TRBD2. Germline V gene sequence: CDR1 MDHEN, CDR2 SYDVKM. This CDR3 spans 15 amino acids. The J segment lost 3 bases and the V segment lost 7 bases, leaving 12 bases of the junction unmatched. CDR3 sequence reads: CASTRGAGVGYEQYF. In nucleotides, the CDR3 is TGTGCCAGCACCCGTGGGGCGGGAGTAGGCTACGAGCAGTACTTC.

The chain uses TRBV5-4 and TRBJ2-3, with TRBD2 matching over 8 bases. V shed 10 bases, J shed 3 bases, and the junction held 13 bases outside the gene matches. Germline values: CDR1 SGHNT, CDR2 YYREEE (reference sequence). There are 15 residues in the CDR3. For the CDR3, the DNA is TGTGCCGCTCGAGGCGCGAGCGGGAGTACAGATACGCAGTATTTT. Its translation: CAARGASGSTDTQYF.

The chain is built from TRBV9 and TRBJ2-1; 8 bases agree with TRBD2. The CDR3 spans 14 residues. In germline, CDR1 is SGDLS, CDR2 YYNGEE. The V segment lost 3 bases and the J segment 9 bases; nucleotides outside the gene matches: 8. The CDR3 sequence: CASSASAAGGEQFF. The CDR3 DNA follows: TGTGCCAGCAGCGCTTCAGCGGCGGGGGGTGAGCAGTTCTTC.

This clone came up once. CDR3 sequence reads: CASSPVAGGTDTQYF. The DNA of the CDR3 is TGTGCCAGCAGCCCCGTCGCGGGGGGCACAGATACGCAGTATTTT. The chain joins TRBV6-1 to TRBJ2-3; 7 bases match TRBD2. In germline, CDR1 is MNHNS, CDR2 SASEGT. With 6 bases clipped from V and 1 base from J, the junction kept 7 bases outside the gene matches. The CDR3 spans 15 residues.

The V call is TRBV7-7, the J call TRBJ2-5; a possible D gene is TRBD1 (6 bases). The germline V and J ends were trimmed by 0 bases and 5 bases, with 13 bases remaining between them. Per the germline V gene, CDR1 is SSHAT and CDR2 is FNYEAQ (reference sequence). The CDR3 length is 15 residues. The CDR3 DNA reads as TGTGCCAGCAGCTTAGCGGCAGGGGTGGGGGAGACCCAGTACTTC. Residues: CASSLAAGVGETQYF.